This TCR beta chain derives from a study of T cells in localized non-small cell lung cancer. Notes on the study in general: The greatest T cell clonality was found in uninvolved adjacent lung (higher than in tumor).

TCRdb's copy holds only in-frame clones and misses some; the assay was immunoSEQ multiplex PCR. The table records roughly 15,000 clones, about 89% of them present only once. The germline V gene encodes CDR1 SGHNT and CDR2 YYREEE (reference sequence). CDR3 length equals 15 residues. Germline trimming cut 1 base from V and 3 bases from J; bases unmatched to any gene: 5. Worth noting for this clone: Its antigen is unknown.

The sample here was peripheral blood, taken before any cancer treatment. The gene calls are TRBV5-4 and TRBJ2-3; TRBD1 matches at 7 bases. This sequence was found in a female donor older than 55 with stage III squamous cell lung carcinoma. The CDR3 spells CASSLSRGTTDTQYF. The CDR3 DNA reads TGTGCCAGCAGCTTGTCCAGGGGGACGACAGATACGCAGTATTTT.